This entry lists 30 T cell receptor beta chains sequenced from one sample in a study of prognosis after radiotherapy for stage I lung cancer. Two-round multiplex PCR amplified TCR beta CDR3 from genomic DNA. Round-one PCR had primers specific to each TRBV and TRBJ gene. Each CDR3 protein is one row after TCRdb ran MiXCR on the multiplex PCR reads. The table lists about 35,000 distinct CDR3 sequences, 34% of them singletons, with 16% in the top ten. The sample consisted of PBMCs, taken before or after stereotactic body radiation therapy (not recorded which). The receptor source for this set is a donor over 45 with non-small cell lung cancer.

This clonotype came up many times. V usage is TRBV10-3 and J usage is TRBJ2-3, with 10 bases identical to TRBD2. With 0 bases clipped from V and 5 bases from J, the junction kept 8 bases outside the gene matches. CDR3 length: 17 residues. Per the germline V gene, CDR1 is ENHRY and CDR2 is SYGVKD. The DNA for the CDR3 is TGTGCCATCAGTGAGTCGGGTCTAGCGGGAGTGGGAGATACGCAGTATTTT. Its protein product is CAISESGLAGVGDTQYF.

This clonotype was seen many times. The chain uses TRBV6-1 and TRBJ2-3; 13 positions agree with TRBD2. This CDR3 has 16 residues. Looked up from germline, CDR1 is MNHNS and CDR2 is SASEGT. The V and J ends lost 3 bases and 4 bases, in that order; junction bases with no gene match: 4. This CDR3 reads CASSDGLAGAPDTQYF. The CDR3 DNA sequence: TGTGCCAGCAGTGACGGACTAGCGGGGGCCCCAGATACGCAGTATTTT.

This chain joins TRBV7-2 and TRBJ2-2, with D unresolved. V shed 1 base and J shed 10 bases, with 16 bases lying between them. The germline V gene has CDR1 SGHTA and CDR2 FQGNSA. The CDR3 is 15 amino acids. CDR3 residues: CASSLGSVSTLELFF. CDR3 DNA: TGTGCCAGCAGCTTAGGGTCCGTCAGCACCTTGGAGCTGTTTTTT.

This clonotype was counted a few times. V is TRBV6-1 and J is TRBJ1-4; D gene unclear. V was cut by 2 bases and J by 13 bases, with 11 bases left in between. CDR1 and CDR2 (germline): MNHNS, SASEGT. The CDR3 loop spans 12 amino acids. The CDR3 DNA sequence: TGTGCCAGCAGTGAAAGTCCGACTTTACTGTTTTTT. This encodes CASSESPTLLFF.

Turning to this clonotype: A far larger clone is one base from this, pointing to a likely read error. This chain connects TRBV6-2 or TRBV6-3 to TRBJ2-5; D possibly uses TRBD1 or TRBD2 (5 bases each). The CDR3 has 13 residues. The germline V gene encodes CDR1 MNHEY and CDR2 SVGEGT. CDR3 loop: CVSSRDHRDTQYF. For the CDR3, the DNA is TGTGTCAGCAGCCGTGATCATCGGGACACCCAGTACTTC.

The chain is built from TRBV11-2 and TRBJ2-2, with D unresolved. Between the trimmed V and J ends, which lost 2 bases and 8 bases, there was a span of 3 bases. The CDR3 has 11 amino acids. CDR1 SGHAT and CDR2 FQNNGV come from the germline V gene. The CDR3 bases are TGTGCCAGCAGCTTAAGGGGGGAGCTGTTTTTT. It specifies CASSLRGELFF.

This clonotype was seen at least ten times. The rearrangement joins TRBV11-3 to TRBJ1-2; the D gene is possibly TRBD1 (6 bases). Germline V gene data show CDR1 as SGHNT and CDR2 as YENEEA. Trimming left V 2 bases short and J 7 bases short, with 11 bases between. The CDR3 extends over 13 amino acids. The CDR3 DNA sequence: TGTGCCAGCAGCTTATCTAACAGGGTTGGCTACACCTTC. This codes for CASSLSNRVGYTF.

This clonotype was counted many times. This chain joins TRBV19 and TRBJ2-7; D is tentatively TRBD1 or TRBD2 (5 bases each). The CDR3 extends over 14 amino acids. V was cut by 5 bases and J by 1 base, with 12 bases left in between. Germline CDR1 reads LNHDA; CDR2 reads SQIVND (reference sequence). The CDR3 sequence: CASSARDGSYEQYF. CDR3 nucleotide sequence: TGTGCCAGTAGTGCCCGGGACGGATCCTACGAGCAGTACTTC.

The J gene is TRBJ1-5, the V gene TRBV6-1; 7 nucleotides agree with TRBD1. The CDR3 is made up of 14 amino acids. The ends lost 7 bases at V and 3 bases at J; junction bases unmatched: 6. CDR1 is MNHNS, CDR2 SASEGT, per germline. As DNA, the CDR3 is TGTGCCAGCATCCGGGACAGAGTCAATCAGCCCCAGCATTTT. Translating it yields CASIRDRVNQPQHF.

The genes are TRBV19 and TRBJ2-7; D remains unclear. CDR1 and CDR2 from the germline V gene are LNHDA and SQIVND (reference sequence). The CDR3 length is 15 residues. The V and J ends lost 1 base and 4 bases respectively, with 14 bases between them. The CDR3 spells CASSIGAVSGYEQYF. CDR3 in DNA: TGTGCCAGTAGTATAGGGGCCGTGAGTGGTTACGAGCAGTACTTC.

In its sample, this clonotype was seen many times. This chain uses TRBV18 with TRBJ2-2; 15 nucleotides line up with TRBD2. V trimming: 3 bases; J trimming: 1 base; junction bases outside the gene matches: 6. The germline V gene encodes CDR1 KGHSH and CDR2 LQKENI. CDR3 size: 19 residues. CDR3 sequence: CASSPRTSGRERNTGELFF. The CDR3 DNA follows: TGTGCCAGCTCACCCAGGACTAGCGGGAGGGAGAGGAACACCGGGGAGCTGTTTTTT. Variable domain in full (rest from reference TRBV18 and TRBJ2-2): NAGVMQNPRHLVRRRGQEARLRCSPMKGHSHVYWYRQLPEEGLKFMVYLQKENIIDESGMPKERFSAEFPKEGPSILRIQQVVRGDSAAYFCASSPRTSGRERNTGELFFGEGSRLTVL.

The V gene is TRBV6-1, the J gene TRBJ1-5; the D gene is possibly TRBD1 (6 bases). Germline lookup yields CDR1 MNHNS and CDR2 SASEGT. Trimming pared 0 bases from V and 6 bases from J, leaving 21 bases between. There are 18 residues in the CDR3. CDR3 amino acids: CASSEAIYRVPRGQPQHF. In nucleotides, the CDR3 is TGTGCCAGCAGTGAAGCGATTTACAGGGTTCCGCGTGGTCAGCCCCAGCATTTT.

The V call is TRBV27, the J call TRBJ2-1, with D possibly TRBD2 on 6 matching bases. Trimming shortened V by 7 bases and J by 7 bases, and 17 bases separated the two germline ends. This CDR3 region has 14 residues. In germline, CDR1 is MNHEY, CDR2 SMNVEV (reference sequence). The CDR3 DNA reads as TGTGCCAGCACCCCGCGGGTAGCGGAAAATGAGCAGTTCTTC. Its protein is CASTPRVAENEQFF.

About this clonotype: This may come from a read error, since a much larger clone is one base off. The genes are TRBV9 and TRBJ2-7, with 10 bases matching TRBD1. Germline lookup yields CDR1 SGDLS and CDR2 YYNGEE. This CDR3 is 18 amino acids long. J gave up 0 bases and V 3 bases, and 12 bases lay outside the gene matches. CDR3 bases: TGTGCCAGCAGCGCCTCCCGGGACAGGGGCCCGAGCTCCTACGAGCAGTACTTC. Translated: CASSASRDRGPSSYEQYF.

The chain carries TRBV3-1 and TRBJ1-5; weak D call: TRBD1 (5 bases). Germline assignment: CDR1 LGHDT and CDR2 YNNKEL (reference sequence). The CDR3 is 14 amino acids. The V end lost 3 bases, the J end lost 9 bases, and 15 bases lay between the germline ends. CDR3 protein: CASSQGLIGGPQHF. The CDR3, as DNA: TGTGCCAGCAGCCAGGGGCTTATTGGGGGGCCCCAGCATTTT.

Remarks on this clonotype: A much larger clone sits a single nucleotide away, making a read error possible. The V and J genes are TRBV6-2 or TRBV6-3 and TRBJ2-5; weak D call: TRBD1 (5 bases). Germline CDR1 MNHEY, CDR2 SVGEGT. This CDR3 comprises 17 residues. Trimming stripped 4 bases from V and 6 bases from J, with 24 bases between. CDR3 sequence: CASSCSLQGAKMKTQYF. The CDR3 region has the DNA TGTGCCAGCAGTTGCTCCCTGCAAGGGGCCAAGATGAAGACCCAGTACTTC.

At least ten counts were recorded for this clonotype. The rearrangement joins TRBV30 to TRBJ1-1; TRBD1 aligns across 8 bases. The germline CDR1 and CDR2 sequences are GTSNPN and SVGIG (reference sequence). With 5 bases clipped from V and 7 bases from J, the junction kept 9 bases outside the gene matches. CDR3 length: 13 residues. The CDR3 spells CAWDPTGGGEAFF. In nucleotides, the CDR3 is TGTGCCTGGGACCCCACAGGGGGGGGTGAAGCTTTCTTT.

In regard to this clonotype: Since a much larger clone is just one base distant, this may be a read error. The chain recombines TRBV5-1 with TRBJ2-2; 7 bases agree with TRBD2. V lost 1 base to trimming and J lost 4 bases; unmatched junction nucleotides: 7. The CDR3 loop spans 16 amino acids. Per the germline V gene, CDR1 is SGHRS and CDR2 is YFSETQ. CDR3 sequence: CASSLRRGGSTGELFF. In nucleotides, the CDR3 is TGCGCCAGCAGCTTGAGACGGGGAGGGAGCACCGGGGAGCTGTTTTTT.

The rearrangement uses TRBV28 and TRBJ1-6; D is perhaps TRBD1 (6 bases). This CDR3 spans 16 amino acids. Germline V gene data show CDR1 as MDHEN and CDR2 as SYDVKM. V was trimmed by 8 bases and J by 0 bases, leaving 14 bases between them. The CDR3 loop reads CASQTGLGSYNSPLHF. The CDR3 region has the DNA TGTGCCAGCCAAACAGGGTTGGGCTCCTATAATTCACCCCTCCACTTT. The complete variable domain, with remaining parts taken from reference TRBV28 and TRBJ1-6, reads DVKVTQSSRYLVKRTGEKVFLECVQDMDHENMFWYRQDPGLGLRLIYFSYDVKMKEKGDIPEGYSVSREKKERFSLILESASTNQTSMYLCASQTGLGSYNSPLHFGNGTRLTVT.

The chain joins TRBV7-2 to TRBJ2-1; 12 bases align to TRBD2. Germline assignment: CDR1 SGHTA and CDR2 FQGNSA. This CDR3 is 16 amino acids long. The V gene end was trimmed by 5 bases and the J gene end by 6 bases; junction bases not matched to a gene: 8. CDR3 region: CASSDRTSGTRNEQFF. The CDR3 bases are TGTGCCAGCAGCGACCGGACTAGCGGGACCCGCAATGAGCAGTTCTTC. Full variable domain (outside the CDR3, taken from reference TRBV7-2 and TRBJ2-1): GAGVSQSPSNKVTEKGKDVELRCDPISGHTALYWYRQSLGQGLEFLIYFQGNSAPDKSGLPSDRFSAERTGGSVSTLTIQRTQQEDSAVYLCASSDRTSGTRNEQFFGPGTRLTVL.

Notes on this clonotype: The junction does not match germline at one end; this may be a read error. The chain is built from TRBV27 and TRBJ1-1, with D unresolved. The CDR3 extends over 11 amino acids. The germline gives CDR1 MNHEY, CDR2 SMNVEV (reference sequence). DNA for the CDR3: TGTGCCGGCAGCCGCGTACTGGCAGCTTTCTTT. Translated: CAGSRVLAAFF.

This clonotype was seen at least ten times. This sequence joins TRBV27 and TRBJ1-5, with TRBD1 identical over 8 bases. The CDR3 sequence is 12 residues long. Losses at the gene ends were 6 bases for V and 7 bases for J; bases not matched to a gene: 2. Germline V gives CDR1 MNHEY, CDR2 SMNVEV (reference sequence). The CDR3 nucleotides are TGTGCCAGCAGACAGGGGGACCAGCCCCAGCATTTT. This translates into CASRQGDQPQHF.

On this clonotype itself: This clone may be a read error of a much larger clone one base away. The V and J genes are TRBV6-2 or TRBV6-3 and TRBJ1-2; D is ambiguous. Trimming shortened V by 5 bases and J by 6 bases, and 19 bases separated the two germline ends. The CDR3 loop spans 15 amino acids. CDR1 is MNHEY, CDR2 SVGEGT, per germline. The CDR3 loop is CASSQLAEVGHGYTF. As DNA, the CDR3 is TGTGCCAGCAGTCAACTTGCCGAAGTGGGCCATGGCTACACCTTC.

This clonotype was counted ten times or more. V usage is TRBV7-2 and J usage is TRBJ2-7, with 15 bases fitting TRBD2. This CDR3 region has 18 residues. The germline gives CDR1 SGHTA, CDR2 FQGNSA. V trimming: 5 bases; J trimming: 0 bases; junction bases outside the gene matches: 8. CDR3 bases: TGTGCCAGCAGCCCTGGACTAGCGGGAGGGAGATACTCCTACGAGCAGTACTTC. Encoded protein: CASSPGLAGGRYSYEQYF.

In its sample, this clonotype was seen many times. This chain uses TRBV5-1 with TRBJ2-3; D gene unclear. Trimming removed 5 bases from V and 4 bases from J, with 8 bases in between. The V gene's germline CDR1 is SGHRS and CDR2 YFSETQ. This CDR3 spans 12 amino acids. CDR3 nucleotides: TGCGCCAGCAGTGGGTCGGCAGATACGCAGTATTTT. It specifies CASSGSADTQYF.

This clonotype was picked up a small number of times. This may stem from a read error, because a much larger clone lies one nucleotide away. This CDR3 fails to terminate in the conserved phenylalanine or tryptophan, so it likely reflects a read error. V gene TRBV5-4 combines with J gene TRBJ1-2; D is possibly TRBD1 (5 bases). The CDR3 spans 15 residues. The V gene's germline CDR1 is SGHNT and CDR2 YYREEE (reference sequence). V was pared by 4 bases and J by 8 bases, with 21 bases between. CDR3 nucleotide sequence: TGTGCCAGCAGCAACGACATGAAGGAGGGGAGCGGCTACACCCTC. Translated: CASSNDMKEGSGYTL.

The table lists this clonotype with many counts. This sequence joins TRBV7-8 and TRBJ1-1; 7 positions match TRBD1. CDR1 and CDR2 (germline): SGHVS, FQNEAQ. The CDR3 loop spans 13 amino acids. Germline trimming cut 5 bases from V and 6 bases from J; bases unmatched to any gene: 6. CDR3: CASSHQGGAEAFF. The DNA of the CDR3 is TGTGCCAGCAGCCATCAGGGGGGCGCTGAAGCTTTCTTT.

Ten or more counts support this clonotype. The J gene is TRBJ2-7, the V gene TRBV10-3; D gene uncertain. The CDR3 contains 12 residues. Trimming pared 2 bases from V and 6 bases from J, leaving 8 bases between. The germline V gene has CDR1 ENHRY and CDR2 SYGVKD. CDR3 in DNA: TGTGCCATCAGTGAGGTAGGGTTCGAGCAGTACTTC. Amino acids: CAISEVGFEQYF.

This clonotype has a single count. A read error may produce the germline difference seen at one junction end. V gene TRBV19 combines with J gene TRBJ1-5; D is possibly TRBD1 (5 bases). The germline V gene has CDR1 LNHDA and CDR2 SQIVND (reference sequence). CDR3 length: 17 amino acids. The CDR3 coding sequence is TGTGCCAGTAGTATAGGGGGCAGGGTAGAAAACAATCATCCCCAGCATTTT. Protein sequence: CASSIGGRVENNHPQHF. The full variable domain, its missing parts supplied by reference TRBV19 and TRBJ1-5, is DGGITQSPKYLFRKEGQNVTLSCEQNLNHDAMYWYRQDPGQGLRLIYYSQIVNDFQKGDIAEGYSVSREKKESFPLTVTSAQKNPTAFYLCASSIGGRVENNHPQHFGDGTRLSIL.

This clonotype was picked up many times. The chain couples TRBV27 to TRBJ2-3; D uncertain. Per the germline V gene, CDR1 is MNHEY and CDR2 is SMNVEV (reference sequence). V shed 6 bases and J shed 7 bases, with 14 bases lying between them. This CDR3 region has 13 residues. The CDR3 here is CASSLRELNTQYF. In DNA, the CDR3 is TGTGCCAGCAGCCTTAGAGAATTGAATACGCAGTATTTT.